Each of the 10 T cell receptor beta chains below was sequenced from the same sample in a study of PD-1 blockade in classical Hodgkin lymphoma. Some clones are missing from TCRdb's copy, which holds only in-frame ones; the method was immunoSEQ multiplex PCR. Counted here are about 28,000 clones, less than 85% occurring once; the ten biggest clones make up approximately 0.52%. Time point described: cycle 4 day 1 (C4D1), after less than seven weeks of nivolumab. Autologous stem cell transplantation was followed by relapse in every patient, and brentuximab vedotin exposure varied. Magnetic depletion of unwanted cells isolated CD4+ T cells from thawed PBMCs. Material: CD4+ T cells from blood, obtained before the fourth cycle of nivolumab. The receptor set was obtained from a human donor with classical Hodgkin lymphoma.

CDR3 coding DNA: TGTGCCAGCAGCTTAGTCCTGGCCGGGGAACTGTTTTTT. It codes for CASSLVLAGELFF. V gene TRBV7-9 combines with J gene TRBJ1-4; D gene unclear. The CDR3 spans 13 residues. Trimming took off 1 base at V and 12 bases at J, with 12 bases between the two ends. Per the germline V gene, CDR1 is SEHNR and CDR2 is FQNEAQ (reference sequence).

J is TRBJ2-7 and V is TRBV20-1; D is unresolved. Germline values: CDR1 DFQATT, CDR2 SNEGSKA (reference sequence). The CDR3 runs 11 residues. Trimming stripped 3 bases from V and 6 bases from J, with 9 bases between. The CDR3 is CSASRTVEQYF. The CDR3 coding sequence is TGCAGTGCTAGCCGGACCGTCGAGCAGTACTTC.

This chain connects TRBV9 to TRBJ2-7; maybe TRBD1 (6 bases). The CDR3 loop spans 15 amino acids. Germline V lookup: CDR1 SGDLS, CDR2 YYNGEE. Trimming took 7 bases from V and 5 from J, leaving 22 bases between them. The CDR3 spells CASPKRTASCDEQYF. For the CDR3, the DNA is TGTGCCAGCCCCAAGAGGACAGCCTCCTGCGACGAGCAGTACTTC.

This clone was counted only a few times. The chain employs TRBV6-6 and TRBJ2-3; TRBD1 matches at 9 bases. Germline V gene sequence: CDR1 MNHNY, CDR2 SVGAGI (reference sequence). The V segment lost 6 bases and the J segment 4 bases; nucleotides outside the gene matches: 8. The CDR3 loop spans 15 amino acids. The CDR3 protein is CASRQQGAGADTQYF. The CDR3 nucleotides read TGTGCCAGCAGACAACAGGGGGCGGGGGCAGATACGCAGTATTTT.

This sequence joins TRBV19 and TRBJ1-5, with D possibly being TRBD1 (6 bases). Germline-derived CDR1 and CDR2 are LNHDA and SQIVND (reference sequence). This CDR3 has 16 amino acids. V lost 6 bases to trimming and J lost 1 base, with 16 bases between them. CDR3 coding DNA: TGTGCCAGTAGAGGGGGGGGCCCTACGAGCAATCAGCCCCAGCATTTT. Translation gives CASRGGGPTSNQPQHF.

There are a few counts of this clone. The chain combines TRBV6-5 with TRBJ2-3; tentatively, D is TRBD2 (5 bases). CDR1 is MNHEY and CDR2 is SVGAGI in the germline V gene. CDR3 length: 12 amino acids. V gave up 7 bases and J gave up 2 bases, with 7 bases separating them. The CDR3 protein is CASTGNTDTQYF. CDR3 bases: TGTGCCAGCACGGGGAACACAGATACGCAGTATTTT.

J is TRBJ1-5 and V is TRBV7-9, with a weak D call TRBD1 (5 bases). This CDR3 region has 15 residues. Germline loops: CDR1 SEHNR, CDR2 FQNEAQ (reference sequence). Trimming took 1 base from V and 5 from J, leaving 12 bases between them. CDR3 sequence reads: CASSLGSGVDQPQHF. For the CDR3, the DNA is TGTGCCAGCAGCTTAGGGTCGGGGGTGGATCAGCCCCAGCATTTT. Combining the CDR3 with reference TRBV7-9 and TRBJ1-5 gives the whole variable domain DTGVSQNPRHKITKRGQNVTFRCDPISEHNRLYWYRQTLGQGPEFLTYFQNEAQLEKSRLLSDRFSAERPKGSFSTLEIQRTEQGDSAMYLCASSLGSGVDQPQHFGDGTRLSIL.

The J gene is TRBJ1-5, the V gene TRBV6-1; D is possibly TRBD1 (5 bases). The germline V gene encodes CDR1 MNHNS and CDR2 SASEGT. The CDR3 consists of 14 residues. The V end was cut by 4 bases, the J end by 8 bases, with 15 bases between. The chain's CDR3 is CASSVPGLEKPQHF. The CDR3 bases are TGTGCCAGCAGTGTTCCGGGACTGGAAAAGCCCCAGCATTTT.

V and J are TRBV9 and TRBJ2-7; 8 bases agree with TRBD2. Germline V lookup: CDR1 SGDLS, CDR2 YYNGEE. Trimming removed 3 bases from V and 2 bases from J; junction bases left unmatched: 4. The CDR3 has 14 residues. CDR3 coding DNA: TGTGCCAGCAGCGCGGGGACTAGTCCCTACGAGCAGTACTTC. This encodes CASSAGTSPYEQYF.

The chain joins TRBV28 to TRBJ1-5; the match to TRBD1 covers 8 bases. The V segment lost 5 bases and the J segment 2 bases; nucleotides outside the gene matches: 5. The CDR3 has 15 residues. Germline assignment: CDR1 MDHEN and CDR2 SYDVKM. CDR3 in DNA: TGTGCCAGCAGTCTCCAGGGGGCGGGCAATCAGCCCCAGCATTTT. Protein: CASSLQGAGNQPQHF.